These 5 T cell receptor beta chains came from one sample sequenced in a study of somatic mutations in cytotoxic T cells in rheumatoid arthritis. The method was immunoSEQ multiplex PCR; TCRdb's version includes in-frame clones alone and lacks a portion of them. Altogether around 29,000 clones are present, 82% being singletons, with the ten largest covering 7% to 9%. Sequenced: CD8+ T cells sorted from blood. The source is an adult with rheumatoid arthritis.

This chain connects TRBV6-4 to TRBJ2-5; 9 bases match TRBD2. From germline, CDR1 is MRHNA and CDR2 SNTAGT. Unmatched junction bases numbered 4, after V lost 3 bases and J lost 2 bases. This CDR3 spans 15 amino acids. The CDR3 DNA reads as TGTGCCAGCAGTGAAGGTAGCGGGGGACAAGAGACCCAGTACTTC. Translated, it gives CASSEGSGGQETQYF.

The gene calls are TRBV5-1 and TRBJ2-7, with 7 bases aligning to TRBD2. Germline assignment: CDR1 SGHRS and CDR2 YFSETQ. The V segment lost 1 base and the J segment 7 bases; nucleotides outside the gene matches: 5. The CDR3 sequence is 13 residues long. The CDR3 DNA reads as TGCGCCAGCAGCTTGACGGGGGGACGGGAGCAGTACTTC. The encoded protein is CASSLTGGREQYF.

The chain couples TRBV9 to TRBJ2-2; maybe TRBD1 (6 bases). V was trimmed by 4 bases and J by 8 bases, leaving 24 bases between them. This CDR3 is 17 amino acids long. Germline V gives CDR1 SGDLS, CDR2 YYNGEE. In nucleotides, the CDR3 is TGTGCCAGCAGCCCAAGAGAAAGTATGGGGGCACGAGGGGAGCTGTTTTTT. It translates to CASSPRESMGARGELFF.

The rearrangement links TRBV5-6 to TRBJ2-1; TRBD1 aligns across 7 bases. The V gene's germline CDR1 is SGHDT and CDR2 YYEEEE. The CDR3 runs 14 residues. V lost 0 bases to trimming and J lost 15 bases; unmatched junction nucleotides: 12. CDR3 region: CASSLETRQGTGFF. The CDR3 DNA sequence: TGTGCCAGCAGCTTGGAAACGAGACAGGGCACCGGGTTCTTC.

This rearrangement joins TRBV5-5 to TRBJ2-3, with D perhaps TRBD2 (6 bases). Trimming removed 0 bases from V and 12 bases from J, with 20 bases in between. Germline loops: CDR1 SGHKS, CDR2 YYEKEE (reference sequence). The CDR3 is made up of 15 amino acids. CDR3 protein: CASSLAPLAQLVQYF. The CDR3 DNA reads as TGTGCCAGCAGCTTGGCCCCCCTAGCGCAACTGGTCCAGTATTTT.